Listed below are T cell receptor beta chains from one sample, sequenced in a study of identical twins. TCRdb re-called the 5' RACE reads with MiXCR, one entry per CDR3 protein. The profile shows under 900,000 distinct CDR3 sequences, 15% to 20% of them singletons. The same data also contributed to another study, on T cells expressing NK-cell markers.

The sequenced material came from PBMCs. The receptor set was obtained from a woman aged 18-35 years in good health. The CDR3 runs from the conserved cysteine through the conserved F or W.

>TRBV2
CASSDPGGPYNEQFF
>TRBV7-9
CASSLGVFSSGANVLTF
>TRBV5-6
CASSFKRLRATDTQYF
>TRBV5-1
CASYHERGQETQYF
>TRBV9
CASRQGRNGYTF
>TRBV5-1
CASSPQGGNEQFF
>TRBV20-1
CSARATEGNEKLFF
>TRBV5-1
CASSSESGARVGELFF
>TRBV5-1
CASSRGTSGATDTQYF
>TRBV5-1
CASSFEPSGTDTQYF
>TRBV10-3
CAISPGTGPNYGYTF
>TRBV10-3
CAISGGQGNTEAFF
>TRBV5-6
CASSTIGSGTADTQYF
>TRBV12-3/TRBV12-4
CASSLKRSSTDTQYF
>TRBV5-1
CASSFFLAQYF
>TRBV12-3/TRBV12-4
CATHRTGGSTDTQYF
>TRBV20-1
CSARTTSGRHNEQFF
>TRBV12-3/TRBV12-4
CASSSRGGSSTDTQYF
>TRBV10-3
CAIRAALTSEQFF
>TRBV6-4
CASSDSADTQYF
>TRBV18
CASSPPKGEGFEQYF
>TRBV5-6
CASSRTGGRADTQYF
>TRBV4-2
CASSQDRASGGQTQYF
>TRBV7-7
CASSLENGAEQYF
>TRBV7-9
CASIHPGTSGDTQYF
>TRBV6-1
CASSVATSTDTQYF
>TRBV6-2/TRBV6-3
CASSYSGTGSNYGYTF
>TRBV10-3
CAISPGTSGSNEQFF
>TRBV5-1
CASSTENSYEQYF
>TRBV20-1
CSAFATGTNEKLFF
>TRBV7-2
CASSLTASGSTDTQYF
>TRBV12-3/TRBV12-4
CASSTGGNEQFF
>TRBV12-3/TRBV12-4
CASSLYGGDQPQHF
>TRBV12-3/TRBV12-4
CASSLGGTINNEQFF
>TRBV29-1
CSLQGDYGYTF
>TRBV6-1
CASSVRALGDTQYF
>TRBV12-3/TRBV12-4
CASSLGAVDPYEQYF
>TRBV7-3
CASSRFVGANEQFF
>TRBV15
CATSRDVASGRSYEQYF
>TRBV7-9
CASSARTGGGETQYF
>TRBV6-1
CASSPRTGGTYEQYF
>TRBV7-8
CASSLGLAISYEQYF
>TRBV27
CASSTLTGGNQPQHF
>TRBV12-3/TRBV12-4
CASSLIGAGSGNTIYF
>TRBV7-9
CASSLLVYEQFF
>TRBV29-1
CSVDGGQGAREAFF